This T cell receptor (beta chain) was recorded in a study of blood T cell repertoires in COVID-19. On the study more broadly: Nucleic acid was either cDNA or gDNA, and it came from T cells, B-cell-depleted T cells, or PBMCs.

Authors' data handling: Reference gene primer amplification gave nucleated cell count estimates. Assay used: immunoSEQ multiplex PCR; TCRdb lists only in-frame clones, some missing. V and J calls and clone size are as listed in that table; D and trimming were resolved from the DNA. The sample consists of roughly 82,000 clones, roughly 87% of them appearing once. This CDR3 has 15 residues. V lost 1 base to trimming and J lost 0 bases, with 7 bases between them. CDR1 is SGHNT, CDR2 YYREEE, per germline (reference sequence). The sequence derives from a woman aged 50 to 60 in a cohort sampled during active COVID-19. The sequenced material came from peripheral blood. The chain links TRBV5-4 to TRBJ2-2; D not resolved. CDR3 in amino acids: CASSLYTANTGELFF. The CDR3 DNA sequence: TGTGCCAGCAGCTTGTATACAGCGAACACCGGGGAGCTGTTTTTT.